The T cell receptor (beta chain) under discussion was sequenced for a study of pediatric ulcerative colitis (dated by TCRdb to about 2019). Notes on the research overall: From eight or nine newly diagnosed, treatment-naive pediatric ulcerative colitis patients and a few non-IBD control children, paired blood and rectal samples were collected. Beyond this particular receptor, the publication reports: Compared with controls, ulcerative colitis patients showed significantly higher autologous blood-rectal clonal overlap, a finding that suggests increased T cell trafficking to inflamed tissue. A couple of patients' blood samples yielded substantially fewer templates for technical reasons and were excluded from blood-rectal overlap analysis. A couple of rectal CDR3 clonotypes were present in all ulcerative colitis patients and in none of the controls. With only a handful of individuals, the healthy control group was small. Because the repertoires came from total lymphocyte DNA, rare subsets such as regulatory T cells may have patterns that are not reflected. Features of the rectal repertoire distinguished controls, mild-moderate colitis patients and acute severe colitis patients, and in acute severe colitis rectal diversity was lower because of clonal expansions.

Using the immunoSEQ TRB Survey service, rearranged CDR3 beta regions were amplified from genomic DNA with multiplex V and J primers. To keep sequencing depth the same across samples, survey-level depth of up to 500,000 reads per sample was applied. Libraries were purified, pooled and sequenced on Illumina technology. The paper's processing steps were these. immunoSEQ online tools were used for productive clonality, sample overlap, pairwise scatters, CDR3 beta length, V/D/J gene usage and productiveness. Calculated diversity was defined as the number of unique rearrangements divided by total templates, multiplied by 100, and Shannon and Simpson indices were computed as well. Principal component analysis used the R prcomp function and ggbiplot package on Z-score normalized data. Morisita's index was used to measure clonal overlap between blood and rectum within each subject. TCRdb holds this immuneACCESS table with in-frame rearrangements only. Some clones are missing; in checked studies, unresolved V genes explain under half, and the rest has no known cause. The DNA was the basis for D and trimming; V, J and clone size are from that table. The sample has some 57,000 clones on record, about 89% of them singletons. The ten largest clones add up to over 1.3% of the sample.

In controls, colonoscopy was performed for suspected IBD, macroscopically and histologically normal endoscopy was observed, and no IBD diagnosis was made within the following year. Blood was sampled at the same time as the colonoscopy. The Wizard kit (Promega) was used to extract genomic DNA from the blood and intestinal samples. There are a few counts of this clone. Its cognate antigen has yet to be identified. Within one base of it there is no much larger clone, and no base qualities were kept. The CDR3 measures 12 amino acids from cysteine to phenylalanine. CDR3 DNA only is kept here, 36 bases in frame from base 1. As encoded in the germline V gene (reference sequence), CDR1 is MNHNY while CDR2 is SVGAGI. Deletion took 5 bases off V and 6 bases off J, with a span of 9 bases between the germline ends.

This sequence was found in a boy between 10 and 17 years old who was a control in a study of pediatric ulcerative colitis. The V and J segments used are TRBV6-6 and TRBJ2-3; the D gene assignment is ambiguous. Material: blood. The CDR3 region: CASSTTRDTQYF. The nucleotide sequence is given as TGTGCCAGCAGTACTACTCGGGATACGCAGTATTTT.